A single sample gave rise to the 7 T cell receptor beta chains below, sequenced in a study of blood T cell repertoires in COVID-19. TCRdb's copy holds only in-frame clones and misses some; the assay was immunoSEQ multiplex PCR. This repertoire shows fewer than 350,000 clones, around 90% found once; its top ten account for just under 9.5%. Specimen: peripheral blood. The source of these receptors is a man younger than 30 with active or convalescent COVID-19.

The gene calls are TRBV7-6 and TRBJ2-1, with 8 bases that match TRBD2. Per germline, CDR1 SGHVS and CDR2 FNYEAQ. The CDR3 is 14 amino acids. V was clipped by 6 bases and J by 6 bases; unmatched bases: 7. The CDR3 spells CASSRAGAGNEQFF. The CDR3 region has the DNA TGTGCCAGCAGTCGAGCGGGGGCGGGCAATGAGCAGTTCTTC. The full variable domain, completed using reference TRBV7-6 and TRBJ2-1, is GAGVSQSPRYKVTKRGQDVALRCDPISGHVSLYWYRQALGQGPEFLTYFNYEAQQDKSGLPNDRFSAERPEGSISTLTIQRTEQRDSAMYRCASSRAGAGNEQFFGPGTRLTVL.

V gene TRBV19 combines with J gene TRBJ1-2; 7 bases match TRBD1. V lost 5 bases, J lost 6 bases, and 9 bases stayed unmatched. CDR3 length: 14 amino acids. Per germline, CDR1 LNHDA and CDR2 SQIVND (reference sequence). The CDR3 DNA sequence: TGTGCCAGTAGTCAGAGGGGGCCGGAGGATGGCTACACCTTC. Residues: CASSQRGPEDGYTF.

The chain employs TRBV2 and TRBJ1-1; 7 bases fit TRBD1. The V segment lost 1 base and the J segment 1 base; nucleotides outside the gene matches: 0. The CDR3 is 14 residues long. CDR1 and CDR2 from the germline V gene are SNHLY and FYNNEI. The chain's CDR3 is CASSEGTGNTEAFF. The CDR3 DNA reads TGTGCCAGCAGTGAAGGGACAGGGAACACTGAAGCTTTCTTT. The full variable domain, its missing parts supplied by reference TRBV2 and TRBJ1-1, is EPEVTQTPSHQVTQMGQEVILRCVPISNHLYFYWYRQILGQKVEFLVSFYNNEISEKSEIFDDQFSVERPDGSNFTLKIRSTKLEDSAMYFCASSEGTGNTEAFFGQGTRLTVV.

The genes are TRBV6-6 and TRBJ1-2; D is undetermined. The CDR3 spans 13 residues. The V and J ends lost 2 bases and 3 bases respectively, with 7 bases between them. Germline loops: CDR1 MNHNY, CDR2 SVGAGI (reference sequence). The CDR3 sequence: CASSYGPDYGYTF. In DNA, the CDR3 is TGTGCCAGCAGTTACGGGCCGGACTATGGCTACACCTTC.

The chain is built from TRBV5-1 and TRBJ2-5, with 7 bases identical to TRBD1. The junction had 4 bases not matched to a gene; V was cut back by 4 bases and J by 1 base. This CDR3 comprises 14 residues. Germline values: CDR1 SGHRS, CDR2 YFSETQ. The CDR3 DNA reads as TGCGCCAGCAGCCAGACAGGGTCCCAAGAGACCCAGTACTTC. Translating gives CASSQTGSQETQYF. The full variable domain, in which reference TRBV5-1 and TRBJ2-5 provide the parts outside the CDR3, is KAGVTQTPRYLIKTRGQQVTLSCSPISGHRSVSWYQQTPGQGLQFLFEYFSETQRNKGNFPGRFSGRQFSNSRSEMNVSTLELGDSALYLCASSQTGSQETQYFGPGTRLLVL.

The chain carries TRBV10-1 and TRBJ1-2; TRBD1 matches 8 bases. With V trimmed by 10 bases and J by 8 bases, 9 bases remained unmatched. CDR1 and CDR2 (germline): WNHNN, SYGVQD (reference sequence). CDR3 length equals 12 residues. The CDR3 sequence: CATKDRGKGYTF. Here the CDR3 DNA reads TGCGCCACGAAAGACAGGGGTAAAGGCTACACCTTC.

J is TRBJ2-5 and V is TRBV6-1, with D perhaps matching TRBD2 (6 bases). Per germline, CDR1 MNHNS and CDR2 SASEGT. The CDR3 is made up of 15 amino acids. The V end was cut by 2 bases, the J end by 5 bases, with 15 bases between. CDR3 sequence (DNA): TGTGCCAGCAGTGAACAGATGGAGGGCGTGGAGACCCAGTACTTC. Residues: CASSEQMEGVETQYF.